These T cell receptor beta chains were read from a single sample in a study of blood T cell repertoires in COVID-19. Sequencing used immunoSEQ multiplex PCR; TCRdb keeps in-frame clones, though not all of them. The sample contains about 88,000 clones, approximately 91% of which appear only once. Material for sequencing was peripheral blood. Receptors were obtained from a man between 60 and 70 years old with acute or convalescent COVID-19. Each CDR3 is given with its conserved first and last residue. D genes are given only for firm matches.

V gene	D gene	J gene	CDR3 protein
TRBV27	.	TRBJ2-5	CASSSVRGETQYF
TRBV7-9	TRBD1	TRBJ1-5	CASSLVSQGGDNQPQHF
TRBV19	TRBD1	TRBJ1-5	CASSWQGVNQPQHF
TRBV5-1	.	TRBJ2-3	CASSSPSADTQYF
TRBV7-9	.	TRBJ1-1	CASSLFGLESAEAFF
TRBV29-1	TRBD2	TRBJ2-3	CSVGAGGSDTQYF
TRBV7-2	TRBD2	TRBJ2-1	CASSPTSGSHNEQFF
TRBV4-3	.	TRBJ2-2	CASSRQPEGSTGELFF
TRBV5-6	TRBD1	TRBJ2-7	CASSQLGQALRPQYF
TRBV3-1/TRBV3-2	.	TRBJ1-5	CASSQDWGPNQPQHF
TRBV7-2	TRBD2	TRBJ2-7	CASSQASTSGSSYEQYF
TRBV29-1	.	TRBJ2-1	CSGYDSSSQFF
TRBV5-1	TRBD1	TRBJ2-1	CASSSADRGLNEQFF
TRBV28	TRBD2	TRBJ2-7	CASSSGLAGVYEQYF
TRBV9	.	TRBJ2-2	CASSVGVYTGELFF
TRBV12-1	.	TRBJ1-5	CASSFGGPGGHYSNQPQHF
TRBV30	.	TRBJ2-3	CAWSRGSTDTQYF
TRBV28	TRBD2	TRBJ2-1	CASSPSGGDNEQFF
TRBV18	.	TRBJ2-3	CASSPLNRGDTDTQYF
TRBV6-6	TRBD1	TRBJ1-2	CASSFESTGYGYTF
TRBV4-3	TRBD1	TRBJ2-7	CASSQSTGGPREQYF
TRBV24-1	.	TRBJ1-5	CATSDRGPSNQPQHF
TRBV28	.	TRBJ2-7	CASRPQGGPEQYF
TRBV7-9	.	TRBJ1-6	CASSLGGRLDSPLHF
TRBV6-4	TRBD1	TRBJ1-1	CASSQGTGGTEAFF
TRBV3-1/TRBV3-2	.	TRBJ1-3	CASSQGTGTGNTIYF
TRBV11-3	.	TRBJ2-7	CASRGAVTSYEQYF
TRBV5-1	TRBD2	TRBJ2-7	CASSLGGRGGAYEQYF
TRBV3-1/TRBV3-2	.	TRBJ1-5	CASSQVGGQPQHF
TRBV19	TRBD1	TRBJ1-2	CASIGTGRHHGYTF
TRBV6-5	TRBD1	TRBJ2-5	CASSQYRGREKTQYF
TRBV6-5	.	TRBJ2-7	CASRTGLAYEQYF
TRBV11-3	TRBD1	TRBJ1-4	CASSQRGQTQNEKLFF
TRBV7-9	TRBD1	TRBJ2-3	CASSFTGTGLTDTQYF
TRBV6-2/TRBV6-3	.	TRBJ1-1	CASSPRTLDRTEAFF
TRBV9	.	TRBJ1-1	CASSVGGGATEAFF
TRBV19	.	TRBJ1-6	CASSRYRAGNSPLHF
TRBV5-5	.	TRBJ1-4	CASSSRYRSINEKLFF
TRBV12-3/TRBV12-4	.	TRBJ2-3	CASSLSPTDTQYF
TRBV7-8	.	TRBJ1-6	CAGGSENNSPLHF
TRBV12-5	.	TRBJ2-7	CASGLGQGNHEQYF
TRBV6-5	TRBD1	TRBJ2-7	CASTGTGQGKGEQYF
TRBV9	.	TRBJ2-3	CASSVIAETDTQYF
TRBV10-3	.	TRBJ2-1	CAISPKGASVHNEQFF
TRBV6-6	.	TRBJ1-5	CASRQGNSNQPQHF
TRBV14	.	TRBJ1-2	CASSPGRFYGYTF
TRBV25-1	.	TRBJ2-3	CASTGRGSDTQYF
TRBV18	TRBD1	TRBJ1-2	CASSPEGQRSYGYTF
TRBV5-1	.	TRBJ2-1	CASSPSTDPGNEQFF
TRBV9	.	TRBJ2-1	CASSVTGTPYNEQFF
TRBV27	TRBD1	TRBJ1-2	CASSPFSGTDNYGYTF
TRBV15	TRBD2	TRBJ2-4	CATSRGAGGPPTKNIQYF
TRBV9	.	TRBJ2-2	CASSVPGTGELFF
TRBV5-1	TRBD1	TRBJ1-4	CASSLAQGAGNEKLFF
TRBV7-2	.	TRBJ1-4	CASSLSRATNEKLFF
TRBV28	.	TRBJ2-3	CASSSTGGPPDTQYF
TRBV5-5	.	TRBJ2-5	CASSLAPGFETQYF